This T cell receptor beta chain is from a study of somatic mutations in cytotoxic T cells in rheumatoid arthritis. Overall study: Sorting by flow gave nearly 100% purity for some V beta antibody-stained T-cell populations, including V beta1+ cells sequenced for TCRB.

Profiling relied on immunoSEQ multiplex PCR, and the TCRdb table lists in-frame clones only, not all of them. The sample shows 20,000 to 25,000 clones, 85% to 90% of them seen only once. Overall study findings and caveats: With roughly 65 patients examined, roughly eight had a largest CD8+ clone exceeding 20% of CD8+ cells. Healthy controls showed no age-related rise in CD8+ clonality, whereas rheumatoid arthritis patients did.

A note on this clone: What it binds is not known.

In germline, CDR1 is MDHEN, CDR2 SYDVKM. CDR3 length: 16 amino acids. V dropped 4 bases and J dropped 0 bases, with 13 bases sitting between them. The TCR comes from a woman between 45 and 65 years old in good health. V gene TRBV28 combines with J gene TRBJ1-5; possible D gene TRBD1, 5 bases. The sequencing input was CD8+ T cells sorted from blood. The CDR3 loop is CASSYLSTASNQPQHF. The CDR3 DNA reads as TGTGCCAGCAGTTACTTATCGACAGCTAGCAATCAGCCCCAGCATTTT.